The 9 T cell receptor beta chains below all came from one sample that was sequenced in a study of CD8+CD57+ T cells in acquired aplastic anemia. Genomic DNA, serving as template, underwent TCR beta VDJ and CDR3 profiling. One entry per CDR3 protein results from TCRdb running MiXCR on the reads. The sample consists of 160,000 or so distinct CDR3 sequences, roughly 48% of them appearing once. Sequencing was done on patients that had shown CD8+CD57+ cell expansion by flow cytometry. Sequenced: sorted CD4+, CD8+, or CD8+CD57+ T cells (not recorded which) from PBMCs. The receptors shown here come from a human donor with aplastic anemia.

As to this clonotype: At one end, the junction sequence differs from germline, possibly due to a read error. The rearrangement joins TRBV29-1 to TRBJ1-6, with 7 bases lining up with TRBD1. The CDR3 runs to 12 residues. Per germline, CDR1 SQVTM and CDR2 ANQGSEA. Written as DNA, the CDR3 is TGCAGCGCTGAAGGACAGGACGGAACCCTCCACTTT. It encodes CSAEGQDGTLHF.

The CDR3 protein is CSARAGRTTVGNSPLHF. Here the CDR3 DNA reads TGCAGTGCTAGAGCGGGACGCACAACAGTCGGAAATTCACCCCTCCACTTT. The chain couples TRBV20-1 to TRBJ1-6; D is possibly TRBD1 (5 bases). Trimming cost V 1 base and J 7 bases, with 20 bases left between them. Germline V gives CDR1 DFQATT, CDR2 SNEGSKA (reference sequence). This CDR3 contains 17 residues.

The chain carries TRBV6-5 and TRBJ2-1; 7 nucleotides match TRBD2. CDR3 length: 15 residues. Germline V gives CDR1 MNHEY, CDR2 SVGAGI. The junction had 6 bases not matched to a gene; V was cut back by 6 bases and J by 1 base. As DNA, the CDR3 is TGTGCCAGCAGGTACCCGGGGGGTTCCTACAATGAGCAGTTCTTC. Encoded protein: CASRYPGGSYNEQFF.

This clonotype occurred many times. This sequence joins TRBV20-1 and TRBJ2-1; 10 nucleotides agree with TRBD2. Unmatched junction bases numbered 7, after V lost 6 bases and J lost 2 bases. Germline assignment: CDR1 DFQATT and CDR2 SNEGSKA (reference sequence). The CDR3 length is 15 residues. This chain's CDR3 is CSAYGGLAAYNEQFF. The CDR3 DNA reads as TGCAGTGCCTATGGAGGACTAGCGGCCTACAATGAGCAGTTCTTC.

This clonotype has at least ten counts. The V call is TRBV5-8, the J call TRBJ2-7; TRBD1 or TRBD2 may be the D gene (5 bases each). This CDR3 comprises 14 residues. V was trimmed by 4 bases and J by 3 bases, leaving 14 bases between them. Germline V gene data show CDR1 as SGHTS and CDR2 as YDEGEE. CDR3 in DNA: TGTGCCAGCAGCCGCTGGGACCGGTACTACGAGCAGTACTTC. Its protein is CASSRWDRYYEQYF. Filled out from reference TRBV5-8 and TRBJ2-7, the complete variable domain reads EAGVTQSPTHLIKTRGQQATLRCSPISGHTSVYWYQQALGLGLQFLLWYDEGEERNRGNFPPRFSGRQFPNYSSELNVNALELEDSALYLCASSRWDRYYEQYFGPGTRLTVT.

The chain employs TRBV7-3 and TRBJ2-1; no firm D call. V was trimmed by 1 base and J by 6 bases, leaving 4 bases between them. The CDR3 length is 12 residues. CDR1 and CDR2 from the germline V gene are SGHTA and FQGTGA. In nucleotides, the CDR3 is TGTGCCAGCAGCTTAAACCTCAATGAGCAGTTCTTC. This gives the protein CASSLNLNEQFF.

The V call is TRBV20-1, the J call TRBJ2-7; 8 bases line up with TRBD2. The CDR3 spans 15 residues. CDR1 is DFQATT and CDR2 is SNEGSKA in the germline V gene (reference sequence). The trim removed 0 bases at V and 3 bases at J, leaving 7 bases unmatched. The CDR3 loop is CSARDLRGAYYEQYV. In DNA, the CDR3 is TGCAGTGCTAGAGATCTGCGGGGGGCCTACTACGAGCAGTACGTC.

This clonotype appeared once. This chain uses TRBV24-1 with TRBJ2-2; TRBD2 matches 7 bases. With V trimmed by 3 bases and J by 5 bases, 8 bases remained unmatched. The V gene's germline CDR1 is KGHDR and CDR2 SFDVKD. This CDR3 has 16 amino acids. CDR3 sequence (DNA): TGTGCCACCAGTGATCCGAGGGAGGGTATGACCGGGGAGCTGTTTTTT. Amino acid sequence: CATSDPREGMTGELFF.

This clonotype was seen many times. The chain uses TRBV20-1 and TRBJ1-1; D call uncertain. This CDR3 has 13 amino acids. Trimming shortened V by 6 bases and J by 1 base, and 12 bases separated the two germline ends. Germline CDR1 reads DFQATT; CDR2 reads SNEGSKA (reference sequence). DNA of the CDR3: TGCAGTGCCAAACTAAGTGCGAACACTGAAGCTTTCTTT. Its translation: CSAKLSANTEAFF.